Listed below are T cell receptor beta chains from one sample, sequenced in a study of cytomegalovirus exposure and HLA in healthy donors. Sequenced by immunoSEQ multiplex PCR; TCRdb stores in-frame clones only, minus some. The data show some 110,000 clones, with 80% to 85% seen just once and 0.95% to 1.4% held by the top ten. Specimen: PBMCs. The source is a woman aged 25 to 39 in good health and CMV-seronegative. Each CDR3 is given with its conserved first and last residue. Each record gives: D gene, V gene, CDR3 length, clone size, J gene, CDR3 protein, CDR3 DNA. D genes are given only for firm matches. Rows give clone size only sometimes, using once, few, many, or a class for an expanded clone.

TRBD1	TRBV6-5	14	.	TRBJ2-7	CASSRTGGPYEQYF	TGTGCCAGCAGCCGGACAGGGGGACCCTACGAGCAGTACTTC
TRBD2	TRBV5-6	15	once	TRBJ2-3	CASSRLADSTDTQYF	TGTGCCAGCAGCCGACTAGCGGACAGCACAGATACGCAGTATTTT
.	TRBV15	14	.	TRBJ2-7	CATSRDRGPYEQYF	TGTGCCACCAGCAGAGACAGGGGCCCCTACGAGCAGTACTTC
.	TRBV27	19	.	TRBJ2-3	CASSKFPRASRGFTDTQYF	TGTGCCAGCAGCAAGTTTCCCAGGGCCTCTCGAGGTTTCACAGATACGCAGTATTTT
TRBD2	TRBV10-3	15	.	TRBJ2-7	CAISQTSGRAGEQYF	TGTGCCATCAGCCAGACTAGCGGGAGGGCCGGCGAGCAGTACTTC
TRBD1	TRBV6-5	14	.	TRBJ2-7	CASSSRTGMYEQYF	TGTGCCAGCAGTTCTAGGACAGGGATGTACGAGCAGTACTTC
.	TRBV6-5	13	few	TRBJ1-2	CASSSAQGYGYTF	TGTGCCAGCAGTTCGGCGCAGGGGTATGGCTACACCTTC
.	TRBV11-2	17	.	TRBJ2-6	CASSLRRVGSGANVLTF	TGTGCCAGCAGCCTGAGACGGGTTGGGTCTGGGGCCAACGTCCTGACTTTC
TRBD2	TRBV6-1	15	.	TRBJ2-3	CASSSGTSRTDTQYF	TGTGCCAGCAGTTCCGGGACTAGCCGCACAGATACGCAGTATTTT
TRBD1	TRBV19	15	.	TRBJ2-5	CASSMGTGSGETQYF	TGTGCCAGTAGTATGGGGACAGGGAGCGGCGAGACCCAGTACTTC
TRBD1	TRBV6-5	13	.	TRBJ2-1	CASRATGGYEQFF	TGTGCCAGCAGAGCGACAGGGGGATATGAGCAGTTCTTC
.	TRBV7-6	15	.	TRBJ1-1	CASSFQTGGNTEAFF	TGTGCCAGCAGCTTTCAAACAGGCGGGAACACTGAAGCTTTCTTT
.	TRBV5-1	14	once	TRBJ1-1	CASSLGGPETEAFF	TGCGCCAGCAGCTTGGGGGGCCCGGAAACTGAAGCTTTCTTT
TRBD1	TRBV12-5	16	.	TRBJ1-1	CASGLRTGPMNTEAFF	TGTGCTAGTGGTTTAAGGACAGGACCGATGAACACTGAAGCTTTCTTT
.	TRBV5-1	15	.	TRBJ2-7	CASSLELGTRYEQYF	TGCGCCAGCAGCTTGGAGTTGGGGACACGTTACGAGCAGTACTTC
TRBD1	TRBV2	18	.	TRBJ1-5	CASSEVGGRDYSNQPQHF	TGTGCCAGCAGTGAGGTAGGGGGCAGGGATTATAGCAATCAGCCCCAGCATTTT
TRBD1	TRBV6-5	15	.	TRBJ1-3	CASRGTGGGGNTIYF	TGTGCCAGCAGGGGTACAGGGGGTGGAGGAAACACCATATATTTT
.	TRBV2	12	.	TRBJ1-1	CASTGASTEAFF	TGTGCCAGCACAGGGGCCAGCACTGAAGCTTTCTTT
TRBD1	TRBV5-4	15	.	TRBJ1-2	CASSRDRGQDYGYTF	TGTGCCAGCAGCCGGGACAGGGGGCAGGACTATGGCTACACCTTC
TRBD1	TRBV5-1	17	.	TRBJ2-4	CASSLTTGGMTKNIQYF	TGCGCCAGCAGCTTGACGACAGGGGGGATGACCAAAAACATTCAGTACTTC
TRBD1	TRBV7-8	16	.	TRBJ1-2	CASSFHRTGASNGYTF	TGTGCCAGCAGCTTCCACCGGACAGGGGCGTCGAATGGCTACACCTTC
TRBD1	TRBV5-1	15	few	TRBJ1-4	CASKLSGTGGEKLFF	TGCGCCAGCAAACTTTCCGGGACAGGCGGAGAAAAACTGTTTTTT